The source of this T cell receptor beta chain is a study of PD-L1 blockade in urothelial cancer. Time point denoted: pretreatment peripheral blood. Sequencing was performed with immunoSEQ multiplex PCR; in TCRdb, only in-frame clones are kept and a portion is missing. The sample lists 95,000 or so clones; over 75% were seen once. This clone appeared a single time. What it binds is not known. V shed 1 base and J shed 0 bases, with 6 bases lying between them. This CDR3 has 14 residues. The germline V gene encodes CDR1 SGHKS and CDR2 YYEKEE (reference sequence). General observations from the study: Patients with below-median pretreatment blood clonality survived longer.

Sequencing was performed on PBMCs, taken around atezolizumab (anti-PD-L1) treatment. This sequence joins TRBV5-5 and TRBJ2-3; weak D call: TRBD1 (5 bases). The clonotype originates from a man between 60 and 75 years old with urothelial cancer. The CDR3 region is CASSLRGSTDTQYF. The CDR3 DNA follows: TGTGCCAGCAGCTTGAGGGGAAGCACAGATACGCAGTATTTT.